The 22 T cell receptor beta chains below all came from one sample that was sequenced in a study of cytomegalovirus exposure and HLA in healthy donors (TCRdb year 2017). To prepare the library, the immunoSEQ multiplex PCR assay was applied. The multiplex PCR relied on a mix of 60 forward primers for TCR Vbeta segments and 13 reverse primers for TCR Jbeta segments. TCRdb took over this immuneACCESS table, retaining in-frame rearrangements with V and J assigned. Such tables are incomplete; in checked studies, under half of the missing clones stem from an unresolved V gene, and the remainder is unexplained. For this sample there are over 100,000 clones; over 75% appear just once. The ten largest clones represent roughly 5% of the sample. The specimen was PBMCs. The receptors shown here come from a man aged 25-40 years in good health and CMV-seronegative.

V and J are TRBV30 and TRBJ2-5; TRBD2 matches at 8 bases. The J segment lost 2 bases and the V segment lost 2 bases, leaving 16 bases of the junction unmatched. The CDR3 sequence is 18 residues long. CDR1 and CDR2 from the germline V gene are GTSNPN and SVGIG (reference sequence). Written as DNA, the CDR3 is TGTGCCTGGAGTCCCCTCCGGTCGGGAGGGCCATGGCAAGAGACCCAGTACTTC. It codes for CAWSPLRSGGPWQETQYF.

This chain connects TRBV11-1 to TRBJ2-2; 8 bases are shared with TRBD2. V was clipped by 5 bases and J by 3 bases; unmatched bases: 8. The V gene's germline CDR1 is SGHAT and CDR2 FQDESV (reference sequence). The CDR3 length is 16 residues. CDR3 in DNA: TGTGCCAGCAGCCCCGTTAGCGGGACTTACACCGGGGAGCTGTTTTTT. Translation: CASSPVSGTYTGELFF.

This clone was seen only a few times. The rearrangement joins TRBV4-3 to TRBJ2-7; no clear D. Germline V lookup: CDR1 LGHNA, CDR2 YSLEER. The CDR3 has 15 amino acids. V was trimmed by 1 base and J by 3 bases, leaving 13 bases between them. The CDR3: CASSQGASQIYEQYF. The CDR3 DNA reads TGCGCCAGCAGCCAAGGGGCCAGTCAGATCTACGAGCAGTACTTC.

This rearrangement joins TRBV2 to TRBJ1-5; possibly TRBD1 for D (5 bases). The V and J ends lost 4 bases and 5 bases respectively, with 12 bases between them. CDR3 size: 14 residues. From germline, CDR1 is SNHLY and CDR2 FYNNEI. The CDR3 DNA is TGTGCCAGCAGTGGTCCAGGGCTAGATCAGCCCCAGCATTTT. Amino acids: CASSGPGLDQPQHF.

The chain couples TRBV7-9 to TRBJ2-2; D gene uncertain. The CDR3 has 13 amino acids. Trimming took off 7 bases at V and 3 bases at J, with 9 bases between the two ends. Germline values: CDR1 SEHNR, CDR2 FQNEAQ (reference sequence). The CDR3, as DNA: TGTGCCAGCACCCCAGTGTACACCGGGGAGCTGTTTTTT. Amino acid sequence: CASTPVYTGELFF.

This clone has a handful of counts. This sequence joins TRBV6-1 and TRBJ2-1; TRBD2 is a possible D gene (5 bases). V dropped 2 bases and J dropped 2 bases, with 13 bases sitting between them. The CDR3 is made up of 16 amino acids. Per the germline V gene, CDR1 is MNHNS and CDR2 is SASEGT. CDR3 in DNA: TGTGCCAGCAGTGAATACGTACTAGTGCCCTACAATGAGCAGTTCTTC. Protein sequence: CASSEYVLVPYNEQFF.

This sequence joins TRBV5-4 and TRBJ2-7; 7 bases agree with TRBD1. The CDR3 is 14 residues long. Trimming took 0 bases from V and 4 from J; bases not matched to a gene: 4. Germline CDR1 and CDR2: SGHNT and YYREEE (reference sequence). The CDR3 bases are TGTGCCAGCAGCTTGGGTGGGACAGAATACGAGCAGTACTTC. Its translation is CASSLGGTEYEQYF.

The J gene is TRBJ1-4, the V gene TRBV18; 7 nucleotides match TRBD1. This CDR3 is built from 16 residues. V was clipped by 4 bases and J by 0 bases; unmatched bases: 5. Germline CDR1 reads KGHSH; CDR2 reads LQKENI. The CDR3 DNA follows: TGTGCCAGCTCACTTGGACAGGCCTCAACTAATGAAAAACTGTTTTTT. Translated: CASSLGQASTNEKLFF.

V and J are TRBV4-2 and TRBJ2-1; TRBD1 matches at 11 bases. This CDR3 is 17 amino acids long. Germline V CDR1 and CDR2: LGHNA, YNFKEQ. Trimming at V came to 4 bases and at J to 6 bases, leaving 11 bases not matched to a gene. The DNA for the CDR3 is TGTGCCAGCAGCCGATGGGACAGGGGGAGCTTAGGCAATGAGCAGTTCTTC. Translation gives CASSRWDRGSLGNEQFF.

This clone was observed a handful of times. This rearrangement joins TRBV2 to TRBJ2-6, with a tentative D call TRBD2 (5 bases). CDR3 length equals 15 residues. V lost 5 bases and J 7 bases, leaving 15 bases between the germline ends. Germline assignment: CDR1 SNHLY and CDR2 FYNNEI. DNA of the CDR3: TGTGCCAGCAGTCCCGGTCTTGGAGGTGCCAACGTCCTGACTTTC. The encoded protein is CASSPGLGGANVLTF. The entire variable domain, with the rest obtained from reference TRBV2 and TRBJ2-6, is as follows: EPEVTQTPSHQVTQMGQEVILRCVPISNHLYFYWYRQILGQKVEFLVSFYNNEISEKSEIFDDQFSVERPDGSNFTLKIRSTKLEDSAMYFCASSPGLGGANVLTFGAGSRLTVL.

This clone has more than one count but fewer than ten. This chain uses TRBV6-1 with TRBJ1-2, with 7 nucleotides matching TRBD1. Germline V gene sequence: CDR1 MNHNS, CDR2 SASEGT. Trimming at V came to 3 bases and at J to 7 bases, leaving 8 bases not matched to a gene. The CDR3 loop spans 14 amino acids. The CDR3 reads CASSDQGERGGYTF. The CDR3 nucleotides are TGTGCCAGCAGTGACCAGGGGGAGAGGGGTGGCTACACCTTC.

The CDR3 nucleotides are TGTGCCTGGAGGGGGGGTAGCAATCAGCCCCAGCATTTT. Amino acid sequence: CAWRGGSNQPQHF. The genes are TRBV30 and TRBJ1-5; perhaps TRBD1 as D (5 bases). The CDR3 is 13 residues long. The germline V gene has CDR1 GTSNPN and CDR2 SVGIG (reference sequence). The V end lost 3 bases, the J end lost 0 bases, and 6 bases lay between the germline ends.

V gene TRBV10-3 combines with J gene TRBJ1-5, with a tentative D call TRBD1 (5 bases). Trimming stripped 3 bases from V and 4 bases from J, with 13 bases between. Germline CDR1 reads ENHRY; CDR2 reads SYGVKD. The CDR3 is made up of 15 amino acids. The CDR3 loop is CAISDIAGTNQPQHF. The CDR3 nucleotides are TGTGCCATCAGTGATATTGCAGGGACTAATCAGCCCCAGCATTTT.

V is TRBV19 and J is TRBJ2-2; 8 nucleotides line up with TRBD1. V shed 4 bases and J 5 bases; nucleotides not matched to a gene: 15. The CDR3 covers 18 residues. Germline assignment: CDR1 LNHDA and CDR2 SQIVND (reference sequence). For the CDR3, the DNA is TGTGCCAGTAGTACCCCCGTGGGCAGGGGGCGAGGGACCGGGGAGCTGTTTTTT. The encoded protein is CASSTPVGRGRGTGELFF.

This clone was seen more than once but under ten times. This sequence joins TRBV10-3 and TRBJ2-1; 13 nucleotides line up with TRBD2. The germline CDR1 and CDR2 sequences are ENHRY and SYGVKD. The CDR3 consists of 19 residues. J lost 0 bases, V lost 0 bases, and 5 bases had no gene match. The CDR3 DNA reads as TGTGCCATCAGTGAGTCTGCTTGGACTAGCGGGAGCTCCTACAATGAGCAGTTCTTC. Amino acids: CAISESAWTSGSSYNEQFF.

The CDR3 reads CASSFSPTGDEQYF. DNA of the CDR3: TGCGCCAGCAGCTTCTCCCCGACAGGGGACGAGCAGTACTTC. V usage is TRBV5-1 and J usage is TRBJ2-7, with TRBD1 identical over 8 bases. Per germline, CDR1 SGHRS and CDR2 YFSETQ. Trimming cost V 2 bases and J 5 bases; bases outside gene matches: 6. This CDR3 comprises 14 residues.

This sequence joins TRBV5-1 and TRBJ1-1; D uncertain. Germline V lookup: CDR1 SGHRS, CDR2 YFSETQ. V gave up 4 bases and J gave up 1 base, with 11 bases separating them. The CDR3 is 14 amino acids. CDR3 DNA: TGCGCCAGCAGCACCGGACGGGGGAACACTGAAGCTTTCTTT. Translated: CASSTGRGNTEAFF.

The chain has TRBV5-4 and TRBJ2-3; D possibly corresponds to TRBD2 (6 bases). CDR3 length: 16 residues. The V and J ends lost 4 bases and 4 bases respectively, with 19 bases between them. From germline, CDR1 is SGHNT and CDR2 YYREEE (reference sequence). The CDR3 DNA reads as TGTGCCAGCAGCCCGGAAGGCCAGGGAGGCGCAGATACGCAGTATTTT. The encoded protein is CASSPEGQGGADTQYF.

This clone was observed a single time. This chain joins TRBV13 and TRBJ1-5, with 7 bases fitting TRBD1. The CDR3 runs 14 residues. With V trimmed by 0 bases and J by 5 bases, 1 base remained unmatched. Germline V CDR1 and CDR2: PRHDT, FYEKMQ (reference sequence). CDR3 sequence reads: CASSLGRGDQPQHF. Here the CDR3 DNA reads TGTGCCAGCAGCTTAGGCAGGGGGGATCAGCCCCAGCATTTT.

The genes are TRBV15 and TRBJ1-2, with D possibly TRBD1 on 6 matching bases. The CDR3 covers 16 residues. Germline CDR1 reads LNHNV; CDR2 reads YYDKDF (reference sequence). The V and J ends lost 0 bases and 2 bases respectively, with 13 bases between them. The DNA for the CDR3 is TGTGCCACCAGCAGAGAAGGGGGGGTGTTGAACTATGGCTACACCTTC. This encodes CATSREGGVLNYGYTF.

This chain connects TRBV9 to TRBJ2-7, with 7 positions matching TRBD2. With V trimmed by 0 bases and J by 4 bases, 4 bases remained unmatched. Germline V gene data show CDR1 as SGDLS and CDR2 as YYNGEE. The CDR3 is made up of 14 amino acids. The chain's CDR3 is CASSVESGGYEQYF. The CDR3 DNA reads as TGTGCCAGCAGCGTAGAATCGGGGGGATACGAGCAGTACTTC.

The V call is TRBV5-1, the J call TRBJ1-1; D is undetermined. Germline CDR1 SGHRS, CDR2 YFSETQ. V was shortened by 3 bases and J by 0 bases, with 9 bases between the two germline ends. The CDR3 loop spans 14 amino acids. This CDR3 is CASSSRPMNTEAFF. Written as DNA, the CDR3 is TGCGCCAGCAGCTCCCGCCCTATGAACACTGAAGCTTTCTTT.